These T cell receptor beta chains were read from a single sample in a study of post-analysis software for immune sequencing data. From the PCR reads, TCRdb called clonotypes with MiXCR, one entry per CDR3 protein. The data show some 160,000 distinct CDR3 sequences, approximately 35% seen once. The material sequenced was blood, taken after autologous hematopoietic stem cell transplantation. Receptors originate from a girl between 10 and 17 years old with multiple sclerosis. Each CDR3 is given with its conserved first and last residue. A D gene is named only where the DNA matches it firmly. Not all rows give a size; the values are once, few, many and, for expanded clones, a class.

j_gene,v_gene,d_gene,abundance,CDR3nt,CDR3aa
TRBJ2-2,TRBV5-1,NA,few,TGCGCCAGCAGCTTGGCCGTGGGGCCTACCGGGGAGCTGTTTTTT,CASSLAVGPTGELFF
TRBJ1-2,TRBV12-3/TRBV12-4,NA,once,TGTGCCAGCAGGAACAGGGACTCGTACTATGGCTACACCTTC,CASRNRDSYYGYTF
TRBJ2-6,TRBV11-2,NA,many,TGTGCCAGCAGCTTAAGGGGGTCCGGGGCCAACGTCCTGACTTTC,CASSLRGSGANVLTF
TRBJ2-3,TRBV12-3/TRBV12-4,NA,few,TGTGCCAGCAGTCGACAGGGCACAGATACGCAGTATTTT,CASSRQGTDTQYF
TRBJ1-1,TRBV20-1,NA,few,TGCAGTGCCAAACCCCAGTCGGACACTGAGGCTTTCTTT,CSAKPQSDTEAFF
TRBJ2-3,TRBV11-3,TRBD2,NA,TGTGCCAGCAGCTCGCCTCAACTAGCGGGCCCCACGACAGATACGCAGTATTTT,CASSSPQLAGPTTDTQYF
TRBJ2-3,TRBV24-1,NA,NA,TGTGCCACCAGTGAACGGGTGGGAGATACGCAGTATTTT,CATSERVGDTQYF
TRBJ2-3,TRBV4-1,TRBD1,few,TGCGCCAGCAGCCAAGAAGGGGGCCCAGATACGCAGTATTTT,CASSQEGGPDTQYF
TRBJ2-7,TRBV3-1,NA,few,TGTGCCAGCAGCCAAGAGTGGGGGTTACGTGACGAGCAGTACTTC,CASSQEWGLRDEQYF
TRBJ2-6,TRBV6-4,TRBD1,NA,TGTGCCAGCAGTGAGACAGGGGGCCTCTCTGGGGCCAACGTCCTGACTTTC,CASSETGGLSGANVLTF
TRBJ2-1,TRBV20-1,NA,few,TGCAGTGCCCACCACGGGAGCTCCTACAATGAGCAGTTCTTC,CSAHHGSSYNEQFF
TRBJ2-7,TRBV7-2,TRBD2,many,TGTGCCAGCAGCTTCAAGTCTAGCGGGAGTTTCTCCTACGAGCAGTACTTC,CASSFKSSGSFSYEQYF
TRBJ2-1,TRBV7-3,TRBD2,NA,TGTGCCAGCAGCCGGACTAGGGAGAATGAGCAGTTCTTC,CASSRTRENEQFF
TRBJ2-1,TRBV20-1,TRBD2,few,TGCAGTGCTAGGGACTCTAGCGGGGGCCAAAATGAGCAGTTCTTC,CSARDSSGGQNEQFF
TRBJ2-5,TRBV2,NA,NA,TGTGCCAGCAACTTAGAAGGGACCCAGTACTTC,CASNLEGTQYF
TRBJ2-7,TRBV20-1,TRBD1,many,TGCAGTGCTGGGTGGAACAGGGGGTCCTACGAGCAGTACTTC,CSAGWNRGSYEQYF
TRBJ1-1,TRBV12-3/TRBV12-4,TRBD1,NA,TGTGCCAGCAGTCCCGGGACAGGGGGATTGGCTGAAGCTTTCTTT,CASSPGTGGLAEAFF
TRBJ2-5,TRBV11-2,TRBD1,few,TGTGCCAGCAGCTACGGACAGGGGAGGCAAGAGACCCAGTACTTC,CASSYGQGRQETQYF
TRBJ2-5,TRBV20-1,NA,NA,TGCAGTGCTAGGTTGACAGGATCCCAAGAGACCCAGTACTTC,CSARLTGSQETQYF
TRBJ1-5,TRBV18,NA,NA,TGTGCCAGCTCACAAGAACAGGGTAGAGGTCAGCCCCAGCATTTT,CASSQEQGRGQPQHF
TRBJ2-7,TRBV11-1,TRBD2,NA,TGTGCCAGCAGCTCGGGACTAGCCCGCGAGCAGTACTTC,CASSSGLAREQYF
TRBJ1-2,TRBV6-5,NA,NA,TGTGCCAGCAGCGTGGCAGGGAACTATGGCTACACCTTC,CASSVAGNYGYTF
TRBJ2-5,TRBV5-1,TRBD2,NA,TGCGCCAGCAGCAGGGAGGGAGAGACCCAGTACTTC,CASSREGETQYF
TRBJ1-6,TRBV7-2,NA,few,TGTGCCAGCAGCTTAGGCATGGGCGCCTATAATTCACCCCTCCACTTT,CASSLGMGAYNSPLHF
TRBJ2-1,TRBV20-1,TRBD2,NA,TGCAGTGCTAGAAGGGCTAGCGGCTACAATGAGCAGTTCTTC,CSARRASGYNEQFF
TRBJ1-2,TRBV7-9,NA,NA,TGTGCCAGCAGCGACGGGGCTGAGCGCTTTATCTATGGCTACACCTTC,CASSDGAERFIYGYTF
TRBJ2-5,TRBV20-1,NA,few,TGCAGTGCACACGACCGGAACCAAGAGACCCAGTACTTC,CSAHDRNQETQYF
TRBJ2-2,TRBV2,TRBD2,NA,TGTGCCAGCAGTGATCTTATGGGACTAGCGGCGAACACCGGGGAGCTGTTTTTT,CASSDLMGLAANTGELFF
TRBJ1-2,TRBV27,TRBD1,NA,TGTGCCAGCAGTCCGTTGAAGACAGGGTGGTCCACCTATGGCTACACCTTC,CASSPLKTGWSTYGYTF
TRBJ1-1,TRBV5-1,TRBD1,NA,TGCGCCAGCAGCTTGGCCGACAGGGGGATGAACACTGAAGCTTTCTTT,CASSLADRGMNTEAFF
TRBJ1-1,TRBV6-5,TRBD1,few,TGTGCCAGCAGAATCCGACAGGGTTTAGGGCACACTGAAGCTTTCTTT,CASRIRQGLGHTEAFF
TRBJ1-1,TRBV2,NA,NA,TGTGCCAGCAACAGAGTGAACACTGAAGCTTTCTTT,CASNRVNTEAFF
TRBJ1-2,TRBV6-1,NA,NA,TGTGCCAGCAGCAATTGGGCTAACTATGGCTACACCTTC,CASSNWANYGYTF
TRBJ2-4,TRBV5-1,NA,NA,TGCGCCAGCAGCTCGACCTTAGGGAGCATTCAGTACTTC,CASSSTLGSIQYF
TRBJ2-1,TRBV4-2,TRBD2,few,TGTGCCAGCAGCCTCGCACTACTAGCGAGGGTTCCCAATGAGCAGTTCTTC,CASSLALLARVPNEQFF
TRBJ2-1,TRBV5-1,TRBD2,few,TGCGCCAGCAGCTTGGTTGCTAGCGGGAGTCGGAGTGAGCAGTTCTTC,CASSLVASGSRSEQFF
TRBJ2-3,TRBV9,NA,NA,TGTGCCAGCAGCGTAGATATCGGAGATACGCAGTATTTT,CASSVDIGDTQYF
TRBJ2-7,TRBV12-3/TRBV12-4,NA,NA,TGTGCCAGCAGTTTAACGTTCGGAGATTCGCAGTACTTC,CASSLTFGDSQYF